One T cell receptor beta chain is described in this entry. The protocol was immunoSEQ multiplex PCR, while the TCRdb copy is restricted to in-frame clones and leaves out a portion. The sample carries about 18,000 clones, 80% to 90% recorded once. The data are from a study of OX40 agonist ivuxolimab in advanced cancers. Trimming cost V 6 bases and J 7 bases, with 13 bases left between them. This CDR3 comprises 13 residues. Germline CDR1 WNHNN, CDR2 SYGVQD (reference sequence). This TCR came from an adult with an advanced solid tumor such as melanoma, head and neck, liver or kidney cancer. The source material was CD4+ or CD8+ T cells sorted from blood, sampled in a trial of the OX40 agonist ivuxolimab. The V and J genes are TRBV10-1 and TRBJ2-1, with D perhaps matching TRBD1 (6 bases). CDR3: CASSDRGWNEQFF. CDR3 DNA sequence: TGCGCCAGCAGCGATAGGGGGTGGAATGAGCAGTTCTTC.